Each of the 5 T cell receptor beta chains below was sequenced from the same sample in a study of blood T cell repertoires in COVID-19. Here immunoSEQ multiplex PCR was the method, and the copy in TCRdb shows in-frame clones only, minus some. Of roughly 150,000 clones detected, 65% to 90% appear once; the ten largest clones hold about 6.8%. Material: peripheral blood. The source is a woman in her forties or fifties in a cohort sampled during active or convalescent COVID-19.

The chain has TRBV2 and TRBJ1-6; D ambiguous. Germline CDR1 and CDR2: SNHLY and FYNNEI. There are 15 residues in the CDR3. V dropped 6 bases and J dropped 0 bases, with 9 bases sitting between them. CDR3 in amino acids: CASRPDSSYNSPLHF. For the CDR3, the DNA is TGTGCCAGCAGACCTGATAGCTCCTATAATTCACCCCTCCACTTT.

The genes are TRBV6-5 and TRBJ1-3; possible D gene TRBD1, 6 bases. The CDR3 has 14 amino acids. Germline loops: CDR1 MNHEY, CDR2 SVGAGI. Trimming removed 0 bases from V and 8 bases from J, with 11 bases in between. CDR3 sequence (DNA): TGTGCCAGCAGTTACTCGGGGGCGGTGGACACCATATATTTT. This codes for CASSYSGAVDTIYF.

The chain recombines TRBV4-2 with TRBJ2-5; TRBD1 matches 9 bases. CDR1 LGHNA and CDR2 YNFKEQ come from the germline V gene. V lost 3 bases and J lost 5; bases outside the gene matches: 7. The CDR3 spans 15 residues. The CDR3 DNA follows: TGTGCCAGCAGCCATGGGGACAGGGCGGGGGAGACCCAGTACTTC. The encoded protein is CASSHGDRAGETQYF.

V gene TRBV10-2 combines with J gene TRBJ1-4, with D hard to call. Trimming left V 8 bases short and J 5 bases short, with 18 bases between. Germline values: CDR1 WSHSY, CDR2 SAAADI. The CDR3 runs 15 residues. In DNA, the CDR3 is TGCGCCAGCTTGCCCTCCCCCAGGTTGAATGAAAAACTGTTTTTT. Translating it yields CASLPSPRLNEKLFF.

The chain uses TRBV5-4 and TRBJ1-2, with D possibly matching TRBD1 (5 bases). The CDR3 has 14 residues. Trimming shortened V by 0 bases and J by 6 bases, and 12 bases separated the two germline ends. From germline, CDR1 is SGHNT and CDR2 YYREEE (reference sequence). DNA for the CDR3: TGTGCCAGCAGCTTGGTGGGGGGGAGTGATGGCTACACCTTC. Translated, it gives CASSLVGGSDGYTF.